Here is one T cell receptor beta chain with its context. Generated by immunoSEQ multiplex PCR, the TCRdb table keeps only in-frame clones and is missing some. The sample holds about 87,000 clones; less than 80% are singletons and the top ten take around 4.2%. The data were obtained in a study of blood T cell repertoires in COVID-19. On the study more broadly: Researchers got acute and convalescent COVID-19 samples from the United States, Italy and Spain. Sources were T cells, B-cell-depleted T cells, or PBMCs; the material itself was cDNA or gDNA.

There are 14 residues in the CDR3. Trimming removed 0 bases from V and 7 bases from J, with 7 bases in between. Germline CDR1 reads SEHNR; CDR2 reads FQNEAQ (reference sequence). This sequence originates from a woman aged 45-60 years with acute or convalescent COVID-19. What was sequenced was peripheral blood. The rearrangement links TRBV7-9 to TRBJ1-6; D gene unclear. In DNA, the CDR3 is TGTGCCAGCAGCTTAGCTGGGCTCAATTCACCCCTCCACTTT. Amino acid sequence: CASSLAGLNSPLHF.